This TCR beta chain was sequenced during a study of OX40 agonist ivuxolimab in advanced cancers. Study as a whole: There were three patients with partial responses, one having hepatocellular carcinoma and two cutaneous melanoma. Points from the study as a whole: Antigen specificity remained undetermined for the expanded peripheral T cells. Partial responders dosed at 0.1-3.0 mg/kg displayed clonal expansion ranking among the lowest. The mean number of expanded clones was higher in CD8+ T cells than in CD4+.

The CDR3 has 14 residues. After removal of 5 bases from V and 5 bases from J, the junction contained 5 bases not matched to a gene. Germline loops: CDR1 MNHNY, CDR2 SVGAGI (reference sequence). The table came from immunoSEQ multiplex PCR; TCRdb's copy has only in-frame clones and leaves some out. The sample carries tens of thousands of clones, around nine tenths recorded once. Details on this clone: The antigen is undetermined.

The V and J genes are TRBV6-6 and TRBJ1-2; TRBD1 agrees at 10 bases. The TCR sequence derives from an adult with an advanced solid tumor such as melanoma, head and neck, liver or kidney cancer. The sequences come from CD4+ or CD8+ T cells sorted from blood, collected in a trial of the OX40 agonist ivuxolimab. CDR3 nucleotide sequence: TGTGCCAGCAGTAGGACAGGGGGAAGATATGGCTACACCTTC. Translation gives CASSRTGGRYGYTF.